This record concerns one TCR beta chain sequence. TCRdb's table, derived via immunoSEQ multiplex PCR, lists solely in-frame clones and lacks some. Of tens of thousands of clones listed, 70% to 85% are singletons. This record comes from a study of PD-L1 blockade in urothelial cancer. CDR3 size: 15 residues. Trimming took off 2 bases at V and 5 bases at J, with 10 bases between the two ends. The germline gives CDR1 SGHDN, CDR2 FVKESK. The chain has TRBV14 and TRBJ2-6; D is perhaps TRBD1 (5 bases). Sequencing used PBMCs, obtained around atezolizumab (anti-PD-L1) treatment. The source is a man between 60 and 70 years old with urothelial cancer. CDR3 in amino acids: CASSQYQGRANVLTF. CDR3 nucleotides: TGTGCCAGCAGCCAATATCAGGGTCGGGCCAACGTCCTGACTTTC.